The 32 T cell receptor beta chains reported below all come from one sample, sequenced in a study of technical replicates of blood from a handful of donors. TCRdb keeps only in-frame clones here, not all; method: immunoSEQ multiplex PCR. The profile shows 65,000 to 95,000 clones, more than 95% of them singletons. Sequenced material: T cells isolated from PBMCs. The receptors come from a human donor in good health.

The chain employs TRBV30 and TRBJ1-6, with TRBD1 identical over 7 bases. The V segment lost 4 bases and the J segment 9 bases; nucleotides outside the gene matches: 15. The CDR3 sequence is 16 residues long. Germline V gene data show CDR1 as GTSNPN and CDR2 as SVGIG (reference sequence). The CDR3 DNA is TGTGCCTGGACCGCACCCCGACAGGGTGAGAGTTCACCCCTCCACTTT. The encoded protein is CAWTAPRQGESSPLHF.

This clone was seen just once. The chain carries TRBV6-5 and TRBJ2-5; the match to TRBD1 covers 9 bases. After removal of 2 bases from V and 2 bases from J, the junction contained 3 bases not matched to a gene. The CDR3 has 15 residues. The V gene's germline CDR1 is MNHEY and CDR2 SVGAGI. The CDR3 spells CASSYGQGIQETQYF. The CDR3 nucleotides read TGTGCCAGCAGTTACGGACAGGGGATTCAAGAGACCCAGTACTTC.

This chain links TRBV5-4 with TRBJ2-6, with TRBD2 identical over 7 bases. The germline gives CDR1 SGHNT, CDR2 YYREEE (reference sequence). V was clipped by 4 bases and J by 4 bases; unmatched bases: 5. CDR3 length equals 15 residues. Here the CDR3 reads CASSPGLGGANVLTF. Written as DNA, the CDR3 is TGTGCCAGCAGCCCCGGACTAGGAGGGGCCAACGTCCTGACTTTC.

The rearrangement uses TRBV5-1 and TRBJ1-1; D is unclear. The CDR3 has 13 amino acids. V shed 0 bases and J shed 8 bases, with 11 bases lying between them. Germline assignment: CDR1 SGHRS and CDR2 YFSETQ. CDR3 residues: CASSLGQTEEAFF. CDR3 sequence (DNA): TGCGCCAGCAGCTTGGGGCAAACAGAGGAAGCTTTCTTT.

This chain joins TRBV13 and TRBJ2-6, with D hard to call. Deletions cut 5 bases from V and 4 bases from J, with 6 bases between. The CDR3 totals 13 residues. Per germline, CDR1 PRHDT and CDR2 FYEKMQ (reference sequence). This CDR3 reads CASSPRGANVLTF. The CDR3 DNA reads TGTGCCAGCAGCCCGAGGGGGGCCAACGTCCTGACTTTC.

V gene TRBV11-2 combines with J gene TRBJ2-7; 9 bases agree with TRBD1. With V trimmed by 4 bases and J by 5 bases, 6 bases remained unmatched. CDR3 length: 14 amino acids. CDR1 is SGHAT, CDR2 FQNNGV, per germline. In DNA, the CDR3 is TGTGCCAGCAGCTCCACAGGGGGCTTGGACGAGCAGTACTTC. Amino acid sequence: CASSSTGGLDEQYF.

V is TRBV10-2 and J is TRBJ2-1; a possible D gene is TRBD2 (6 bases). The V end was cut by 3 bases, the J end by 7 bases, with 19 bases between. This CDR3 is built from 16 residues. Germline V lookup: CDR1 WSHSY, CDR2 SAAADI. The CDR3 here is CASSDSGLLGSNEQFF. The CDR3 DNA follows: TGCGCCAGCAGTGATTCGGGACTCCTCGGGAGTAATGAGCAGTTCTTC.

The V gene is TRBV11-3, the J gene TRBJ1-5, with D uncertain. With 9 bases removed from V and 4 bases from J, the gap between germline ends came to 19 bases. The CDR3 loop spans 15 amino acids. Germline loops: CDR1 SGHNT, CDR2 YENEEA. The CDR3, as DNA: TGTGCCAGGGCCCCCCCAGGCCTACCAAATCAGCCCCAGCATTTT. As protein: CARAPPGLPNQPQHF.

J is TRBJ1-1 and V is TRBV6-5; 8 bases line up with TRBD1. Germline-derived CDR1 and CDR2 are MNHEY and SVGAGI. With V trimmed by 2 bases and J by 1 base, 0 bases remained unmatched. This CDR3 has 14 residues. CDR3 sequence reads: CASSYGTGNTEAFF. The CDR3 nucleotides read TGTGCCAGCAGTTACGGGACAGGGAACACTGAAGCTTTCTTT.

This clone was recorded only once. The chain combines TRBV5-4 with TRBJ1-6, with 10 bases identical to TRBD1. This CDR3 contains 18 residues. V gave up 4 bases and J gave up 0 bases; unmatched junction bases: 7. Germline V gives CDR1 SGHNT, CDR2 YYREEE (reference sequence). The CDR3 DNA follows: TGTGCCAGCAGCCGGACAGGGGGTCCCAGCTCCTATAATTCACCCCTCCACTTT. Encoded protein: CASSRTGGPSSYNSPLHF.

This clone has a single count. CDR3: CASSREGGFTEAFF. Written as DNA, the CDR3 is TGTGCCAGCAGCAGGGAAGGGGGTTTCACTGAAGCTTTCTTT. The genes are TRBV13 and TRBJ1-1, with D tentatively TRBD1 (6 bases). The V end lost 5 bases, the J end lost 4 bases, and 14 bases lay between the germline ends. This CDR3 has 14 residues. From germline, CDR1 is PRHDT and CDR2 FYEKMQ (reference sequence).

This clone was counted once. This rearrangement joins TRBV30 to TRBJ1-1; 9 bases are a match to TRBD1. This CDR3 has 15 amino acids. The junction had 10 bases not matched to a gene; V was cut back by 4 bases and J by 4 bases. Germline CDR1 is GTSNPN and CDR2 is SVGIG (reference sequence). The CDR3 coding sequence is TGTGCCTGGAATTACCCGCACAGGGGGCTCACTGAAGCTTTCTTT. Translated, it gives CAWNYPHRGLTEAFF.

This clone appeared a single time. This chain connects TRBV7-9 to TRBJ2-7; 9 positions agree with TRBD1. Looked up from germline, CDR1 is SEHNR and CDR2 is FQNEAQ (reference sequence). The V gene end was trimmed by 3 bases and the J gene end by 2 bases; junction bases not matched to a gene: 8. This CDR3 contains 16 residues. CDR3 sequence (DNA): TGTGCCAGCAGCTTTTCCGGGACAGGGAAGCCCTACGAGCAGTACTTC. Translating it yields CASSFSGTGKPYEQYF.

This chain uses TRBV11-2 with TRBJ2-1; D may be TRBD1 (6 bases). CDR3 length: 19 residues. Trimming took off 0 bases at V and 0 bases at J, with 18 bases between the two ends. The germline V gene has CDR1 SGHAT and CDR2 FQNNGV. The CDR3 DNA sequence: TGTGCCAGCAGCTTAGATGGGCTAACAGGGTTGAACTCCTACAATGAGCAGTTCTTC. This sequence encodes CASSLDGLTGLNSYNEQFF. Drawing the rest from reference TRBV11-2 and TRBJ2-1, the complete variable domain is EAGVAQSPRYKIIEKRQSVAFWCNPISGHATLYWYQQILGQGPKLLIQFQNNGVVDDSQLPKDRFSAERLKGVDSTLKIQPAKLEDSAVYLCASSLDGLTGLNSYNEQFFGPGTRLTVL.

The chain employs TRBV18 and TRBJ2-3; no firm D call. V was clipped by 6 bases and J by 3 bases, with 4 bases between them. Germline V CDR1 and CDR2: KGHSH, LQKENI. CDR3 length equals 11 residues. DNA of the CDR3: TGTGCCAGCTCCCCGACAGATACGCAGTATTTT. Translated, it gives CASSPTDTQYF.

J is TRBJ2-1 and V is TRBV5-1; 7 positions agree with TRBD1. The CDR3 has 16 residues. Germline values: CDR1 SGHRS, CDR2 YFSETQ. Trimming at V came to 4 bases and at J to 5 bases, leaving 12 bases not matched to a gene. The CDR3 nucleotides read TGCGCCAGCAGCCTTTTGACAGGGCAAGGGGACAATGAGCAGTTCTTC. Amino acid sequence: CASSLLTGQGDNEQFF.

The rearrangement uses TRBV27 and TRBJ1-1; tentatively, D is TRBD1 (6 bases). V lost 2 bases, J lost 4 bases, and 11 bases lay in between. The germline V gene encodes CDR1 MNHEY and CDR2 SMNVEV (reference sequence). There are 14 residues in the CDR3. The CDR3 nucleotides are TGTGCCAGCAGTTTAGGGGGCCCGGTCACTGAAGCTTTCTTT. It encodes CASSLGGPVTEAFF.

The chain links TRBV4-1 to TRBJ2-5; D is possibly TRBD2 (6 bases). Germline V gene lookup returns CDR1 MGHRA and CDR2 YSYEKL. The CDR3 is 19 amino acids. The V and J ends lost 3 bases and 0 bases respectively, with 23 bases between them. CDR3 protein: CASSQHGIGTSLYQETQYF. Here the CDR3 DNA reads TGCGCCAGCAGCCAGCACGGGATCGGGACTTCCCTATACCAAGAGACCCAGTACTTC.

In this sample, this clone turned up once. V and J are TRBV27 and TRBJ2-7; maybe TRBD1 (5 bases). The CDR3 extends over 15 amino acids. V was clipped by 8 bases and J by 3 bases, with 20 bases between them. Looked up from germline, CDR1 is MNHEY and CDR2 is SMNVEV (reference sequence). This CDR3 is CASQKRDRNSYEQYF. CDR3 coding DNA: TGTGCCAGCCAAAAAAGAGACAGAAACAGCTACGAGCAGTACTTC.

This clone appeared a single time. V and J are TRBV21-1 and TRBJ1-6; the listed D gene, TRBD1, was not tested against the DNA. TRBV21-1 is designated a pseudogene. The CDR3 length is 15 residues. This CDR3 reads CASSRDRASNSPLHF. CDR3 in DNA: TGTGCCAGCAGCAGGGACAGGGCCTCCAATTCACCCCTCCACTTT.

The chain uses TRBV7-9 and TRBJ2-7; a possible D gene is TRBD1 (5 bases). V shed 6 bases and J shed 0 bases, with 9 bases lying between them. Looked up from germline, CDR1 is SEHNR and CDR2 is FQNEAQ (reference sequence). The CDR3 is 13 amino acids. CDR3 in DNA: TGTGCCAGCAGTCCGACAGTCTCCTACGAGCAGTACTTC. It encodes CASSPTVSYEQYF. Full variable domain (remainder filled in from reference TRBV7-9 and TRBJ2-7): DTGVSQNPRHKITKRGQNVTFRCDPISEHNRLYWYRQTLGQGPEFLTYFQNEAQLEKSRLLSDRFSAERPKGSFSTLEIQRTEQGDSAMYLCASSPTVSYEQYFGPGTRLTVT.

The rearrangement uses TRBV5-1 and TRBJ2-7; TRBD2 is a possible D gene (7 bases). This CDR3 comprises 16 residues. The germline gives CDR1 SGHRS, CDR2 YFSETQ. Trimming shortened V by 3 bases and J by 5 bases, and 21 bases separated the two germline ends. For the CDR3, the DNA is TGCGCCAGCAGCTCTTCTGTCGGGGGGCTCGGGAACGAGCAGTACTTC. This codes for CASSSSVGGLGNEQYF.

This chain connects TRBV5-1 to TRBJ2-3; D is uncertain. Germline loops: CDR1 SGHRS, CDR2 YFSETQ. The V and J ends lost 0 bases and 6 bases respectively, with 8 bases between them. This CDR3 spans 13 amino acids. The CDR3 DNA is TGCGCCAGCAGCTTGGTCCCCAGGGATACGCAGTATTTT. Translation gives CASSLVPRDTQYF.

This chain connects TRBV19 to TRBJ2-3; the match to TRBD2 covers 7 bases. The CDR3 loop spans 13 amino acids. Germline V lookup: CDR1 LNHDA, CDR2 SQIVND (reference sequence). The V segment lost 9 bases and the J segment 6 bases; nucleotides outside the gene matches: 9. CDR3: CASTGLDLDTQYF. The CDR3 nucleotides read TGTGCCAGCACCGGACTAGATTTGGATACGCAGTATTTT. Full variable domain (missing parts from reference TRBV19 and TRBJ2-3): DGGITQSPKYLFRKEGQNVTLSCEQNLNHDAMYWYRQDPGQGLRLIYYSQIVNDFQKGDIAEGYSVSREKKESFPLTVTSAQKNPTAFYLCASTGLDLDTQYFGPGTRLTVL.

This clone was found once. The gene calls are TRBV27 and TRBJ2-7; TRBD2 matches at 8 bases. The J segment lost 3 bases and the V segment lost 2 bases, leaving 3 bases of the junction unmatched. Germline V lookup: CDR1 MNHEY, CDR2 SMNVEV (reference sequence). This CDR3 has 14 amino acids. CDR3 loop: CASSLAGGGYEQYF. CDR3 bases: TGTGCCAGCAGTTTAGCGGGGGGCGGCTACGAGCAGTACTTC.

V and J are TRBV19 and TRBJ2-1; maybe TRBD2 (5 bases). Germline CDR1 is LNHDA and CDR2 is SQIVND (reference sequence). Trimming took 7 bases from V and 5 from J, leaving 15 bases between them. This CDR3 has 14 residues. CDR3 DNA: TGTGCCAGTACCGGCGGCAAGCGGAACAATGAGCAGTTCTTC. Its translation: CASTGGKRNNEQFF.

This clone was seen just once. The V and J genes are TRBV2 and TRBJ2-2; no definite D call. The ends were cut back, 8 bases at V and 2 bases at J, with 12 bases in the middle. The germline V gene has CDR1 SNHLY and CDR2 FYNNEI. The CDR3 length is 14 residues. The CDR3 is CASLPRVNTGELFF. In DNA form, the CDR3 reads TGTGCCAGCTTACCCCGGGTAAACACCGGGGAGCTGTTTTTT.

The chain carries TRBV5-1 and TRBJ2-7, with D possibly being TRBD1 (6 bases). Germline CDR1 is SGHRS and CDR2 is YFSETQ. V shed 2 bases and J shed 2 bases, with 11 bases lying between them. The CDR3 is 14 amino acids. CDR3: CASSFPDRPYEQYF. The CDR3 DNA reads as TGCGCCAGCAGCTTTCCGGACAGACCCTACGAGCAGTACTTC. The whole variable domain, filled in from reference TRBV5-1 and TRBJ2-7, reads KAGVTQTPRYLIKTRGQQVTLSCSPISGHRSVSWYQQTPGQGLQFLFEYFSETQRNKGNFPGRFSGRQFSNSRSEMNVSTLELGDSALYLCASSFPDRPYEQYFGPGTRLTVT.

This CDR3 is CASSAQGGGNVGEQFF. For the CDR3, the DNA is TGTGCCAGCAGTGCCCAAGGGGGGGGGAATGTGGGTGAGCAGTTCTTC. The chain recombines TRBV6-6 with TRBJ2-1; a weak D match, TRBD2 (7 bases). Germline assignment: CDR1 MNHNY and CDR2 SVGAGI (reference sequence). This CDR3 contains 16 residues. V was trimmed by 5 bases and J by 9 bases, leaving 23 bases between them.

The rearrangement links TRBV6-1 to TRBJ1-4; D perhaps matches TRBD1 (6 bases). V was shortened by 4 bases and J by 2 bases, with 8 bases between the two germline ends. Germline CDR1 and CDR2: MNHNS and SASEGT. The CDR3 covers 14 residues. The DNA of the CDR3 is TGTGCCAGCAGTGCCAGGGGTACTAATGAAAAACTGTTTTTT. This gives the protein CASSARGTNEKLFF.

The CDR3 sequence is CASSPDREVSPLHF. In DNA, the CDR3 is TGTGCCAGCAGCCCTGACAGGGAAGTTTCACCCCTCCACTTT. The chain is built from TRBV25-1 and TRBJ1-6; the match to TRBD1 covers 7 bases. J lost 9 bases, V lost 6 bases, and 8 bases had no gene match. The CDR3 runs to 14 residues. CDR1 MGHDK and CDR2 SYGVNS come from the germline V gene.

The rearrangement joins TRBV11-2 to TRBJ2-3; 10 bases fit TRBD2. Germline V CDR1 and CDR2: SGHAT, FQNNGV. This CDR3 region has 20 residues. With V trimmed by 0 bases and J by 6 bases, 18 bases remained unmatched. In DNA, the CDR3 is TGTGCCAGCAGCTTAGATCCCCAGGAGTCGAGCGGGGGGGCCTTGGATACGCAGTATTTT. Translation gives CASSLDPQESSGGALDTQYF.